This entry describes one T cell receptor beta chain. This clonotype appeared a few times. Its cognate antigen has yet to be identified. No quality values exist for individual bases; no much larger clone is one base distant. The CDR3, cysteine through phenylalanine, is 13 amino acids long. The retained sequence is limited to the CDR3, 39 bases, with the frame set at the first base. CDR1 LNHDA and CDR2 SQIVND are derived from the germline V gene (reference sequence). V loses 7 bases at its end and J loses 5 bases; junction bases beyond the gene matches: 4. Only healthy Caucasian donors were included. The twin cohort consisted of three pairs of female monozygotic twins, all aged roughly 18 to 29 years. CD4+ and CD8+ T cell populations were isolated with positive isolation kits from Invitrogen. These data originate in a study of identical twins (dated by TCRdb to the mid-2010s). A note on the overall study: TCR alpha and beta repertoires from monozygotic twins, unrelated adults of various ages and cord blood were deep-sequenced to test whether fetal clonotypes persist. Replicate twin experiments were performed at different times using different library preparation protocols to rule out contamination.

Broader findings and caveats from the paper: Conclusions relied on cross-sectional statistical analysis, since the same donors could not be followed over many years. Invariant T cells such as MAIT and iNKT could partly confound zero-insertion analyses, although diverse VJ usage argued against such confounding for most clonotypes. In monozygotic twins, recombination models systematically underestimated out-of-frame TCR alpha sharing, but the models matched the sharing seen between unrelated individuals. In beta out-of-frame sequences, excess twin sharing was weaker, because having fewer shared sequences lowered the signal-to-noise ratio. Abundant cord blood beta clonotypes had fewer insertions, young adult naive repertoires showed a similar but weaker trend, and memory repertoires showed no such trend. Out-of-frame TCR alpha sequences shared between twins showed an excess of low generation-probability sequences compared with coincidental sharing between unrelated individuals.

Library preparation used 5' RACE. The instrument given in TCRdb is Illumina HiSeq 2000. Template switching introduced a universal primer binding site; the final cDNA contained a unique molecular identifier, enabling accurate counting of TCR cDNA molecules. First-strand cDNA for TCR alpha and beta chains was synthesized from specific primers in the conserved constant-segment region. Each cDNA library was double barcoded, with a SMART-Mk sample barcode plus Illumina barcodes, to control for contamination. TruSeq adapter sequences and Illumina sample barcodes were added in two successive PCR steps. The TCR alpha and beta cDNA libraries were sequenced on the Illumina HiSeq platform using custom primers. From the authors' description of their analysis: MiGEC processed the raw reads to extract unique molecular identifiers, while MiXCR was used to determine the CDR3 positions. For each individual, recombination models were inferred using an EM algorithm with the repgenHMM and IGoR tools. The analysis of shared clonotypes was done with the tcR package in R, with sharing normalized by the product of cloneset sizes. Out-of-frame nonproductive sequences were analyzed to study raw recombination free of thymic and clonal selection effects. TCRdb reprocessing: public reads trimmed at Q25 with fastp, clones called with MiXCR, in-frame beta chains kept. When rows share a CDR3 protein, they turn into one entry using the most common DNA and genes. TCRdb's processing, not the authors', yielded these V and J calls. The sample table lists 500,000 to 650,000 distinct CDR3 sequences, approximately 20% of them with a count of one. The ten top clones hold 0.4% to 0.6% of the sample.

This same sample was also taken into another study, of yellow fever vaccine responses in identical twins. The other study reports the following: The authors reported that the T cell response to vaccination in identical twins appeared partly convergent and partly personalized. The study precisely tracked vaccine-responding T cell clones in identical twins.

The receptor comes from a woman between 18 and 30 years old in good health. This sequence uses TRBV19 and TRBJ2-2, with 7 bases matching TRBD1. Sequenced material: CD4+ T cells sorted from blood. The DNA is TGTGCCAGTACCAAACAGGGGACCGGGGAGCTGTTTTTT. This sequence encodes CASTKQGTGELFF.